This TCR beta chain was captured by sequencing in a study of molecular identifiers for immune sequencing clone quantification. Trimming took off 5 bases at V and 3 bases at J, with 9 bases between the two ends. This CDR3 is 13 amino acids long. The germline gives CDR1 LNHNV, CDR2 YYDKDF (reference sequence). This clonotype was found many times. Using its own MiXCR run on the PCR reads, TCRdb lists one record per CDR3 protein. The table has over 600,000 distinct CDR3 sequences, 20% seen once; the top ten hold 0.85%. The chain couples TRBV15 to TRBJ2-3; no firm D call. This sequence originates from a human donor in good health. Some libraries in this study had Jurkat cell RNA spiked in. What was sequenced was naive CD8+ T cells from blood, with Jurkat cell RNA spiked in. Subset of the sample: FACS-sorted CD8+CD4-CCR7+CD45RA+ naive T cells. This CDR3 reads CATSGDTTDTQYF. The CDR3 region has the DNA TGTGCCACCAGCGGCGACACTACAGATACGCAGTATTTT. The complete variable domain, with remaining parts taken from reference TRBV15 and TRBJ2-3, reads DAMVIQNPRYQVTQFGKPVTLSCSQTLNHNVMYWYQQKSSQAPKLLFHYYDKDFNNEADTPDNFQSRRPNTSFCFLDIRSPGLGDTAMYLCATSGDTTDTQYFGPGTRLTVL.